Following are 20 T cell receptor beta chains from one sample sequenced in a study of CD8 T cells in ankylosing spondylitis. Study results and caveats: Blood from ankylosing spondylitis patients appeared to carry a characteristic roughly 8-variant TCR beta motif.

Each CDR3 protein gets one entry after TCRdb re-called the 5' RACE reads with MiXCR. The repertoire holds roughly 670,000 distinct CDR3 sequences, with roughly 20% as singletons. These receptors' antigens are unknown. The sequenced material came from blood, either unsorted or a sorted T cell fraction (not recorded which). The receptors here all came from a male donor with ankylosing spondylitis.

This chain connects TRBV7-9 to TRBJ2-2, with D perhaps TRBD1 (5 bases). Looked up from germline, CDR1 is SEHNR and CDR2 is FQNEAQ (reference sequence). The ends were cut back, 5 bases at V and 4 bases at J, with 14 bases in the middle. The CDR3 contains 15 residues. The CDR3 nucleotides read TGTGCCAGCAGCCCTGCTACGACAGCCACCGGGGAGCTGTTTTTT. Translated: CASSPATTATGELFF.

The chain uses TRBV6-2 or TRBV6-3 and TRBJ2-4, with 11 bases fitting TRBD2. CDR3 size: 17 residues. Germline CDR1 reads MNHEY; CDR2 reads SVGEGT. V was clipped by 7 bases and J by 3 bases; unmatched bases: 11. The CDR3 spells CASKRLAGGDGKNIQYF. The CDR3 region has the DNA TGTGCCAGCAAACGGCTAGCGGGAGGTGATGGCAAAAACATTCAGTACTTC.

This chain joins TRBV9 and TRBJ1-1, with 9 bases matching TRBD1. V dropped 3 bases and J dropped 2; count of bases not matched to a gene: 8. This CDR3 contains 16 residues. The germline gives CDR1 SGDLS, CDR2 YYNGEE. The CDR3 DNA reads TGTGCCAGCAGCGCGACAAAGGACAGGGGAAACACTGAAGCTTTCTTT. Residues: CASSATKDRGNTEAFF. The whole variable domain, remainder taken from reference TRBV9 and TRBJ1-1, is DSGVTQTPKHLITATGQRVTLRCSPRSGDLSVYWYQQSLDQGLQFLIQYYNGEERAKGNILERFSAQQFPDLHSELNLSSLELGDSALYFCASSATKDRGNTEAFFGQGTRLTVV.

Ten or more counts support this clonotype. The chain links TRBV7-9 to TRBJ2-1, with 10 bases identical to TRBD2. Germline trimming cut 1 base from V and 7 bases from J; bases unmatched to any gene: 7. CDR1 SEHNR and CDR2 FQNEAQ come from the germline V gene (reference sequence). This CDR3 spans 16 amino acids. This CDR3 is CASSLESASGRNEQFF. Here the CDR3 DNA reads TGTGCCAGCAGCTTAGAATCGGCTAGCGGGAGAAATGAGCAGTTCTTC.

This clonotype was picked up a small number of times. The chain uses TRBV4-1 and TRBJ2-1; D is possibly TRBD1 or TRBD2 (5 bases each). Trimming stripped 0 bases from V and 9 bases from J, with 18 bases between. The CDR3 totals 16 residues. Germline-derived CDR1 and CDR2 are MGHRA and YSYEKL. CDR3 DNA sequence: TGCGCCAGCAGCCAAGAAGAGGGACGGTCCGTTGCTGAGCAGTTCTTC. Protein product: CASSQEEGRSVAEQFF.

This clonotype was detected a few times. The chain carries TRBV7-2 and TRBJ2-3; 8 nucleotides match TRBD2. Germline values: CDR1 SGHTA, CDR2 FQGNSA. With 5 bases clipped from V and 3 bases from J, the junction kept 13 bases outside the gene matches. The CDR3 totals 17 residues. The chain's CDR3 is CASSAFRSSGVTDTQYF. The CDR3 DNA follows: TGTGCCAGCAGCGCCTTCCGTAGTAGCGGGGTAACAGATACGCAGTATTTT.

The chain carries TRBV7-9 and TRBJ2-7, with D perhaps assigned TRBD1 or TRBD2 (5 bases each). This CDR3 is built from 14 residues. The V gene's germline CDR1 is SEHNR and CDR2 FQNEAQ (reference sequence). Trimming took off 6 bases at V and 2 bases at J, with 14 bases between the two ends. DNA for the CDR3: TGTGCCAGCAGGCACGGGGCCTCAACCTACGAGCAGTACTTC. It yields the protein CASRHGASTYEQYF.

The chain joins TRBV6-2 or TRBV6-3 to TRBJ2-7; D may be TRBD1 (5 bases). With 2 bases removed from V and 3 bases from J, the gap between germline ends came to 8 bases. The CDR3 length is 13 residues. The germline CDR1 and CDR2 sequences are MNHEY and SVGEGT. The CDR3 nucleotides are TGTGCCAGCAGTTACGTGACAGTCTACGAGCAGTACTTC. Translating it yields CASSYVTVYEQYF.

This clonotype was seen a handful of times. This chain uses TRBV29-1 with TRBJ2-7, with unresolved D. There are 11 residues in the CDR3. V was shortened by 7 bases and J by 1 base, with 8 bases between the two germline ends. The germline V gene encodes CDR1 SQVTM and CDR2 ANQGSEA. The CDR3 here is CSAIESYEQYF. For the CDR3, the DNA is TGCAGCGCTATCGAATCCTACGAGCAGTACTTC.

The rearrangement links TRBV29-1 to TRBJ2-7; no clear D. Per germline, CDR1 SQVTM and CDR2 ANQGSEA. Between the trimmed V and J ends, which lost 4 bases and 2 bases, there was a span of 9 bases. The CDR3 extends over 12 amino acids. The CDR3 loop reads CSVGTGPYEQYF. The DNA of the CDR3 is TGCAGCGTTGGAACGGGTCCCTACGAGCAGTACTTC.

This clonotype was found a few times. The rearrangement uses TRBV27 and TRBJ1-1; 8 bases fit TRBD1. The J segment lost 1 base and the V segment lost 6 bases, leaving 4 bases of the junction unmatched. Germline V gene sequence: CDR1 MNHEY, CDR2 SMNVEV (reference sequence). CDR3 length equals 14 residues. CDR3 region: CASRPDRANTEAFF. CDR3 DNA: TGTGCCAGCAGACCGGACAGGGCGAACACTGAAGCTTTCTTT.

This chain links TRBV3-1 with TRBJ2-6; TRBD1 matches 7 bases. From germline, CDR1 is LGHDT and CDR2 YNNKEL (reference sequence). V lost 4 bases, J lost 0 bases, and 3 bases stayed unmatched. The length of the CDR3 is 16 residues. CDR3 in DNA: TGTGCCAGCAGCCGGGCAGGGGGCTCTGGGGCCAACGTCCTGACTTTC. Protein: CASSRAGGSGANVLTF.

The chain employs TRBV6-1 and TRBJ2-3, with D possibly being TRBD2 (6 bases). The germline CDR1 and CDR2 sequences are MNHNS and SASEGT. V dropped 5 bases and J dropped 2 bases, with 14 bases sitting between them. This CDR3 region has 15 residues. The CDR3 DNA follows: TGTGCCAGCAGTCCCGGGACTGTTGACACAGATACGCAGTATTTT. It encodes CASSPGTVDTDTQYF.

This clonotype was counted a few times. This chain uses TRBV6-2 or TRBV6-3 with TRBJ2-3; D is unclear. Per germline, CDR1 MNHEY and CDR2 SVGEGT. The V end was cut by 5 bases, the J end by 4 bases, with 19 bases between. The CDR3 contains 16 residues. CDR3 in DNA: TGTGCCAGCAGTAACATGGGTACATCCACATCAGATACGCAGTATTTT. Protein product: CASSNMGTSTSDTQYF.

This clonotype came up a few times. The chain recombines TRBV3-1 with TRBJ2-3, with 7 positions matching TRBD2. The V gene end was trimmed by 5 bases and the J gene end by 2 bases; junction bases not matched to a gene: 7. CDR3 size: 15 residues. CDR1 LGHDT and CDR2 YNNKEL come from the germline V gene (reference sequence). Here the CDR3 reads CASSFSGTFTDTQYF. CDR3 DNA: TGTGCCAGCAGCTTCAGCGGGACCTTCACAGATACGCAGTATTTT.

The V gene is TRBV9, the J gene TRBJ2-3, with 8 bases matching TRBD1. This CDR3 is built from 16 residues. Losses at the gene ends were 4 bases for V and 0 bases for J; bases not matched to a gene: 7. The germline V gene encodes CDR1 SGDLS and CDR2 YYNGEE. CDR3 nucleotide sequence: TGTGCCAGCAGCCCACGACAGGGGTCTAGCACAGATACGCAGTATTTT. It translates to CASSPRQGSSTDTQYF.

The chain couples TRBV20-1 to TRBJ2-5, with TRBD2 matching over 12 bases. V was clipped by 4 bases and J by 7 bases; unmatched bases: 10. CDR1 is DFQATT and CDR2 is SNEGSKA in the germline V gene (reference sequence). This CDR3 has 15 residues. CDR3 protein: CSATSGTSGFGTQYF. The CDR3 coding sequence is TGCAGTGCTACCTCCGGGACTAGCGGGTTTGGGACCCAGTACTTC.

This clonotype was recorded many times. V gene TRBV13 combines with J gene TRBJ2-7, with TRBD1 matching 7 bases. CDR1 is PRHDT, CDR2 FYEKMQ, per germline (reference sequence). J lost 0 bases, V lost 4 bases, and 3 bases had no gene match. The CDR3 length is 14 residues. Written as DNA, the CDR3 is TGTGCCAGCAGCTCCCGGGACAGCTCCTACGAGCAGTACTTC. This gives the protein CASSSRDSSYEQYF.

The chain joins TRBV6-6 to TRBJ2-6; no definite D call. Germline values: CDR1 MNHNY, CDR2 SVGAGI (reference sequence). The CDR3 runs to 13 residues. V was pared by 3 bases and J by 4 bases, with 4 bases between. As DNA, the CDR3 is TGTGCCAGCAGTTATGAGGGGGCCAACGTCCTGACTTTC. It specifies CASSYEGANVLTF.

This clonotype was observed a few times. The rearrangement links TRBV3-1 to TRBJ2-5, with TRBD2 matching over 8 bases. This CDR3 has 14 residues. V dropped 3 bases and J dropped 1; count of bases not matched to a gene: 1. Germline values: CDR1 LGHDT, CDR2 YNNKEL (reference sequence). The CDR3 reads CASSHRGGQETQYF. CDR3 bases: TGTGCCAGCAGCCACCGGGGGGGCCAAGAGACCCAGTACTTC.